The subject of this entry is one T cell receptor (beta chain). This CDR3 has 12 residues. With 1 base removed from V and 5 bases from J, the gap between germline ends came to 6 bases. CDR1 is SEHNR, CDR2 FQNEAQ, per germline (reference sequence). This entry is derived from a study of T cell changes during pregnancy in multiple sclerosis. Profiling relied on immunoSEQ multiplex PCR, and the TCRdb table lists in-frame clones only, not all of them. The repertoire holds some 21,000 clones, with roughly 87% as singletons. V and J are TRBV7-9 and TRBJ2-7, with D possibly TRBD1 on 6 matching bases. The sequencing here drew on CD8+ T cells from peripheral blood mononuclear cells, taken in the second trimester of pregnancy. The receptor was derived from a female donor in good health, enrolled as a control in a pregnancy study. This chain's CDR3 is CASSLEGDEQYF. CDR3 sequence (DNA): TGTGCCAGCAGCTTAGAGGGGGACGAGCAGTACTTC.